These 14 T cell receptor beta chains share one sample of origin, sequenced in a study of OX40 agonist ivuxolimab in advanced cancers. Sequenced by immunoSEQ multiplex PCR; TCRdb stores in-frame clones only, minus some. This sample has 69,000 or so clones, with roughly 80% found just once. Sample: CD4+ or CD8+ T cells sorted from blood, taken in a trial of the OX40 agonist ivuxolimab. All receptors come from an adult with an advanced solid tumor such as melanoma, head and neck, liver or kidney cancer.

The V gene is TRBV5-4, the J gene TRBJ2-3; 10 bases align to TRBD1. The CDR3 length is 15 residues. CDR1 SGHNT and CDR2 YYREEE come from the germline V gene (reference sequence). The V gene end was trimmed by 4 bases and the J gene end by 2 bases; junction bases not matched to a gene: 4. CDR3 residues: CASSQGQGTTDTQYF. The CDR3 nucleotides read TGTGCCAGCAGCCAGGGACAGGGGACCACAGATACGCAGTATTTT.

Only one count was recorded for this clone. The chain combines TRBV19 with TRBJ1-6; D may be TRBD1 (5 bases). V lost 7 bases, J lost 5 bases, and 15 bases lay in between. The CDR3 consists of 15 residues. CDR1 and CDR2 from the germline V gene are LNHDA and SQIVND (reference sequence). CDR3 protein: CASTSLGRDNSPLHF. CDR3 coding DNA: TGTGCCAGTACGTCTCTGGGACGGGATAATTCACCCCTCCACTTT.

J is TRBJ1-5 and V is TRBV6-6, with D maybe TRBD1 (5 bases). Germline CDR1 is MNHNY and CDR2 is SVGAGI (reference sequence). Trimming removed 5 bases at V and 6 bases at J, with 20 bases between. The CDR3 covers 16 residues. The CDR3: CASSSPGTGGRQPQHF. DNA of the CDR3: TGTGCCAGCAGTAGCCCGGGTACGGGGGGTCGTCAGCCCCAGCATTTT.

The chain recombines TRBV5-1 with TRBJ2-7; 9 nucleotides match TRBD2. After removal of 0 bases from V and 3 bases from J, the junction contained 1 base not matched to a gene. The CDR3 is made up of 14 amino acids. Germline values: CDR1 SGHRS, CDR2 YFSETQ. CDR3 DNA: TGCGCCAGCAGCTTGGGACTAGCGGACTACGAGCAGTACTTC. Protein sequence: CASSLGLADYEQYF.

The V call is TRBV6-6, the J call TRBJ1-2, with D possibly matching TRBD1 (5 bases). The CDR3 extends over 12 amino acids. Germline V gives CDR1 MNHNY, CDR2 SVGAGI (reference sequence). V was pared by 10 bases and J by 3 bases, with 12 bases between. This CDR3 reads CATTGDDYGYTF. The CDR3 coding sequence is TGTGCCACCACGGGGGATGACTATGGCTACACCTTC.

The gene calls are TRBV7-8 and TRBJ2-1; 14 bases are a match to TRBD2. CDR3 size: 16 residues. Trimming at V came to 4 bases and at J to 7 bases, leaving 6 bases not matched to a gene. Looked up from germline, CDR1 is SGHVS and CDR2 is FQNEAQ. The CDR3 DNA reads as TGTGCCAGCAGCTCGACTAGCGGGGGGGCTAGAAATGAGCAGTTCTTC. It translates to CASSSTSGGARNEQFF.

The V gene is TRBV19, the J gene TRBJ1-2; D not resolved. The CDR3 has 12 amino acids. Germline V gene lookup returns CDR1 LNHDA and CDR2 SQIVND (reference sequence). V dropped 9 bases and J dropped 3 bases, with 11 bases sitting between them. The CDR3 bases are TGTGCCAGCACACGGACGGACTATGGCTACACCTTC. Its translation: CASTRTDYGYTF.

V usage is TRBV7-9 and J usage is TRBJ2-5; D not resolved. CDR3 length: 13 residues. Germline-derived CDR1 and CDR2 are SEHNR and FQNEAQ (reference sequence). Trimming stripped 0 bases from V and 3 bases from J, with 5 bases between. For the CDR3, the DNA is TGTGCCAGCAGCTTAGCTCCCGAAGAGACCCAGTACTTC. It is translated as CASSLAPEETQYF.

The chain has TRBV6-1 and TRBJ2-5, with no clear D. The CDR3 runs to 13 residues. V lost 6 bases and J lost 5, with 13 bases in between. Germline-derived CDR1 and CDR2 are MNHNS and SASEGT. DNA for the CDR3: TGTGCCAGCAGCGCGTACGACTGGGAGACCCAGTACTTC. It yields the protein CASSAYDWETQYF.

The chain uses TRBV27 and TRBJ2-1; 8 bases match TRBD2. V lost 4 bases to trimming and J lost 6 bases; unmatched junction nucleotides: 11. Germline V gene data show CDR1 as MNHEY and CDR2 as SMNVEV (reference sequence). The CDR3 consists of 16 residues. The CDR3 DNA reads TGTGCCAGCAGTTCGCCCTCGGGACTAGTTATCAATGAGCAGTTCTTC. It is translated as CASSSPSGLVINEQFF.

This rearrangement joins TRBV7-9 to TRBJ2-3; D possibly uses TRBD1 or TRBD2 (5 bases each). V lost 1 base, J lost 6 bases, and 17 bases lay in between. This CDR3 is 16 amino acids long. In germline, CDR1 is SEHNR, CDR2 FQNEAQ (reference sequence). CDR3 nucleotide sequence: TGTGCCAGCAGCTTAGGGGGGACCAGATTAGAGGATACGCAGTATTTT. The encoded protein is CASSLGGTRLEDTQYF. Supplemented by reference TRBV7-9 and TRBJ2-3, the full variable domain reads DTGVSQNPRHKITKRGQNVTFRCDPISEHNRLYWYRQTLGQGPEFLTYFQNEAQLEKSRLLSDRFSAERPKGSFSTLEIQRTEQGDSAMYLCASSLGGTRLEDTQYFGPGTRLTVL.

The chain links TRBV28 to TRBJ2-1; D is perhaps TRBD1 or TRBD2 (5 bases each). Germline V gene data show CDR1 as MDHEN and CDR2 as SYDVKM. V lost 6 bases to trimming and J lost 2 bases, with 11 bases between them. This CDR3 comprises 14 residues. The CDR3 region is CASSLGGAYNEQFF. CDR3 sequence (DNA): TGTGCCAGCAGCCTTGGGGGTGCCTACAATGAGCAGTTCTTC.

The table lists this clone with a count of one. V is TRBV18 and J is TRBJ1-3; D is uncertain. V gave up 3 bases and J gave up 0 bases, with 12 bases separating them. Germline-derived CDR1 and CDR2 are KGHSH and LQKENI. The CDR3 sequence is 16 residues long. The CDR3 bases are TGTGCCAGCTCACCTAACCCCGGTGACTCTGGAAACACCATATATTTT. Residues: CASSPNPGDSGNTIYF.

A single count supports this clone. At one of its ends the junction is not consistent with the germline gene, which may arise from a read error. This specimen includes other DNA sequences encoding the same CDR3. The CDR3 region is CASSEAGYGQPQHF. The CDR3 bases are TGTGCCAGCAGTGAGGCCGGGTACGGTCAGCCTCAGCATTTT. The genes are TRBV25-1 and TRBJ1-5; D unclear. CDR3 length: 14 residues. The germline gives CDR1 MGHDK, CDR2 SYGVNS.